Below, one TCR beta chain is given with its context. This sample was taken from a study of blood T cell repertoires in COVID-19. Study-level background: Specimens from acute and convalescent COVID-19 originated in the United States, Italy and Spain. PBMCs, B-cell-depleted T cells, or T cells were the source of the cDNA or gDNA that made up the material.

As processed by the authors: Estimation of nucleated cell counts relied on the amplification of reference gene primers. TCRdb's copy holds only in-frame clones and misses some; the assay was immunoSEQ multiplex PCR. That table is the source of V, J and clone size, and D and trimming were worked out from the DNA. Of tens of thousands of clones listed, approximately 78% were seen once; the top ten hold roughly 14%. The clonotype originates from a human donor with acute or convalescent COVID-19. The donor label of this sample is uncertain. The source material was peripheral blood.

CDR3 region: CASSLLLNEQFF. For the CDR3, the DNA is TGTGCCAGCAGCTTATTACTCAATGAGCAGTTCTTC. The chain employs TRBV11-3 and TRBJ2-1; no clear D. The CDR3 runs 12 residues. CDR1 is SGHNT, CDR2 YENEEA, per germline. Trimming took 2 bases from V and 6 from J, leaving 5 bases between them.